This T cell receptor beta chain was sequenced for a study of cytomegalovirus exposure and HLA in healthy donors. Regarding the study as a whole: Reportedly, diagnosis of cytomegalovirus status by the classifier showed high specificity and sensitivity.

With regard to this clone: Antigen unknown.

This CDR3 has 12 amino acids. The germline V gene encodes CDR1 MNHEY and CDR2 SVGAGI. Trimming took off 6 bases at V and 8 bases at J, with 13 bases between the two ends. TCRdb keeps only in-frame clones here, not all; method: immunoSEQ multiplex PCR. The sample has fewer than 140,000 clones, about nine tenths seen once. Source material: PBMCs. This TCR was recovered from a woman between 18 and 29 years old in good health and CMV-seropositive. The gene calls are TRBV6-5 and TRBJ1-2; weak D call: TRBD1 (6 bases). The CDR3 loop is CASRWGRGGYTF. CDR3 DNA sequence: TGTGCCAGCAGATGGGGGAGGGGGGGCTACACCTTC.